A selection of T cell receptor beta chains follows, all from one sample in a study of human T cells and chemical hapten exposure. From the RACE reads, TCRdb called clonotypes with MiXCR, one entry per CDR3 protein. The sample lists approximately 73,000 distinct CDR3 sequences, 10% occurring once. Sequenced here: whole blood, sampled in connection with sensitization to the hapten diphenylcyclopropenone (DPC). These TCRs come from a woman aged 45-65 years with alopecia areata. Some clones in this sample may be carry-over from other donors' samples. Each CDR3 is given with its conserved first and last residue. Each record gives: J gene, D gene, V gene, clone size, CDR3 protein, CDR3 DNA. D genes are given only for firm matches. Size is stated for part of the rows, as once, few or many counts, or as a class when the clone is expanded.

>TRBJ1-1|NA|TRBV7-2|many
CASSPLGRGEAFF
TGTGCCAGCAGCCCCCTCGGGCGGGGTGAAGCTTTCTTT
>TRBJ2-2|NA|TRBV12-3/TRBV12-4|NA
CASRALTGNTGELFF
TGTGCCAGCAGAGCCCTGACTGGGAACACCGGGGAGCTGTTTTTT
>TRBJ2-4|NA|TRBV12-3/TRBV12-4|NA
CASSPGGSGSKNIQYF
TGTGCCAGCAGCCCCGGGGGTAGCGGCTCCAAAAACATTCAGTACTTC
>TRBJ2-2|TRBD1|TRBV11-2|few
CASSLAGTGAGELFF
TGTGCCAGCAGCTTGGCCGGGACAGGGGCCGGGGAGCTGTTTTTT
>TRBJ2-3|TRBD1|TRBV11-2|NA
CASSRQGRSTDTQYF
TGTGCCAGCAGCCGACAGGGGCGGAGCACAGATACGCAGTATTTT
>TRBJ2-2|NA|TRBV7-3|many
CASSSSASGELFF
TGTGCCAGCAGCTCGAGCGCGAGCGGGGAGCTGTTTTTT
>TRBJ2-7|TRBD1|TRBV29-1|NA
CSAIIIKSGQGTYEQYF
TGCAGCGCCATTATAATTAAGTCGGGACAGGGGACCTACGAGCAGTACTTC
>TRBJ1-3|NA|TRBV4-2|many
CASSQDLAGFKPGNTIYF
TGTGCCAGCAGCCAAGATCTCGCGGGCTTTAAACCCGGAAACACCATATATTTT
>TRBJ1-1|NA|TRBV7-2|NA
CASSRDLLNTEAFF
TGTGCCAGCAGCCGGGACCTCCTGAACACTGAAGCTTTCTTT
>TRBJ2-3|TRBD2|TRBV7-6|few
CASSLGGSGTDTQYF
TGTGCCAGCAGCTTAGGCGGGAGTGGCACAGATACGCAGTATTTT
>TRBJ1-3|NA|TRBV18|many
CASSPPQASGNTIYF
TGTGCCAGCTCACCGCCCCAGGCCTCTGGAAACACCATATATTTT
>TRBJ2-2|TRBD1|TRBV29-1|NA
CSGRTGDPGELFF
TGCAGCGGGAGGACAGGGGATCCCGGGGAGCTGTTTTTT
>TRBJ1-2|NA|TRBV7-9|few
CASSTTQTTLSYGYTF
TGTGCCAGCAGCACCACGCAGACCACTCTTTCCTATGGCTACACCTTC
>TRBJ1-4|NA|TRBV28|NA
CASSEQGKLFF
TGTGCCAGCAGTGAACAGGGAAAACTGTTTTTT
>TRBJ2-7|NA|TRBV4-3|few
CASSQSRNIKTEQYF
TGCGCCAGCAGCCAATCCAGGAATATAAAAACCGAGCAGTACTTC
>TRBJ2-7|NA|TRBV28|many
CASSPAYEQYF
TGTGCCAGCAGCCCGGCGTACGAGCAGTACTTC
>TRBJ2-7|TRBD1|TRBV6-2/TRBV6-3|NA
CASRPYGTGGSGQYF
TGTGCCAGCAGACCCTACGGGACAGGGGGCTCGGGGCAGTACTTC
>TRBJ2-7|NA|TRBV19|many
CASSTLGSYEQYF
TGTGCCAGTAGTACCCTGGGTTCCTACGAGCAGTACTTC
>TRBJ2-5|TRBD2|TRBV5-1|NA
CASSFETGGQETQYF
TGCGCCAGCAGCTTCGAAACGGGAGGGCAGGAGACCCAGTACTTC
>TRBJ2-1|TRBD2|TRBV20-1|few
CSARDWTSGRPEQFF
TGCAGTGCTAGAGACTGGACTAGCGGGAGGCCTGAGCAGTTCTTC
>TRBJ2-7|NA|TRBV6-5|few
CASSSTGVGSSYEQYF
TGTGCCAGCAGTTCCACAGGGGTCGGGAGCTCCTACGAGCAGTACTTC
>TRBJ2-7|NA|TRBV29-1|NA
CSVEGAGLDEQYF
TGCAGCGTTGAAGGGGCCGGGTTGGACGAGCAGTACTTC
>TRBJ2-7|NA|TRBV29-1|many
CSAGLLEYF
TGCAGCGCGGGGCTCCTCGAGTACTTC
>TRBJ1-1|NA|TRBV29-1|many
CGGLNTEAFF
TGCGGGGGCCTGAACACTGAAGCTTTCTTT
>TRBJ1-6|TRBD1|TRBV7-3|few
CASSSTPGQNSPLHF
TGTGCCAGCAGCTCTACCCCGGGACAGAATTCACCCCTCCACTTT
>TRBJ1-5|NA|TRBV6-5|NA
CASRARGQQPQHF
TGTGCCAGCAGAGCACGGGGCCAGCAGCCCCAGCATTTT
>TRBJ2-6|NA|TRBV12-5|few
CASGFTSHGANVLTF
TGTGCTAGTGGATTCACGTCCCACGGGGCCAACGTCCTGACTTTC
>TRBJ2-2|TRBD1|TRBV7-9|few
CASSSIPSGTGANTGELFF
TGTGCCAGCAGCTCAATCCCCTCAGGGACAGGGGCCAACACCGGGGAGCTGTTTTTT
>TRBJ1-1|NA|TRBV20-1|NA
CSARETARPIAFF
TGCAGTGCTAGAGAAACGGCCAGACCAATCGCTTTCTTT
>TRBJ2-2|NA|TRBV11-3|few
CASSRGWRGRNTGELFF
TGTGCCAGCAGCCGAGGATGGAGGGGACGAAACACCGGGGAGCTGTTTTTT
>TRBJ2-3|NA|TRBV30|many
CAWSLAKGTDTQYF
TGTGCCTGGAGTCTAGCGAAGGGCACAGATACGCAGTATTTT
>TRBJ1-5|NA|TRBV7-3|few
CASSLERNQPQHF
TGTGCCAGCAGCTTAGAAAGAAATCAGCCCCAGCATTTT
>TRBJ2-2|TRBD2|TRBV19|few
CASSRLAGKTGELFF
TGTGCCAGTAGTAGACTAGCGGGAAAAACCGGGGAGCTGTTTTTT
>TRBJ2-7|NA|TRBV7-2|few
CASSSYPGRSYEQYF
TGTGCCAGCAGCTCATACCCCGGGCGCTCCTACGAGCAGTACTTC
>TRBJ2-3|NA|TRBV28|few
CASSEHTQYF
TGTGCCAGCAGTGAACATACGCAGTATTTT
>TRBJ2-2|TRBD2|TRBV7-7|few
CASSLVAGGDTGELFF
TGTGCTAGCAGCTTAGTAGCGGGAGGCGACACCGGGGAGCTGTTTTTT
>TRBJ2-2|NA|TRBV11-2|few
CASSFLRTGELFF
TGTGCCAGCAGCTTCCTGAGGACCGGGGAGCTGTTTTTT
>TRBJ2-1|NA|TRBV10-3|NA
CAISGGGDEQFF
TGTGCCATCAGTGGAGGGGGTGATGAGCAGTTCTTC
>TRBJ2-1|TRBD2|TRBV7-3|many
CASSRTSGMFHEQFF
TGTGCCAGCAGCCGGACTAGCGGGATGTTCCATGAGCAGTTCTTC
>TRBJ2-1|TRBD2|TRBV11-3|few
CASAAGTSVLNEQFF
TGTGCCAGCGCAGCCGGGACTAGCGTGTTGAATGAGCAGTTCTTC
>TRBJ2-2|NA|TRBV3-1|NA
CASSQETGIISGELFF
TGTGCCAGCAGCCAAGAAACTGGGATTATCTCCGGGGAGCTGTTTTTT
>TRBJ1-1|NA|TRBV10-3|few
CAISEFQEAFF
TGTGCCATCAGTGAGTTCCAAGAAGCTTTCTTT
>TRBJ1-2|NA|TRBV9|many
CASSVGWGLIYGYTF
TGTGCCAGCAGCGTGGGTTGGGGTCTAATCTATGGCTACACCTTC
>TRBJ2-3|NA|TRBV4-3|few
CASSQDSGGSDTQYF
TGCGCCAGCAGCCAAGATTCCGGAGGGTCAGATACGCAGTATTTT
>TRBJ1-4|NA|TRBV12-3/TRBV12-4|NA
CASSFKGPPQGKLFF
TGTGCCAGCAGTTTTAAGGGACCCCCGCAGGGAAAACTGTTTTTT
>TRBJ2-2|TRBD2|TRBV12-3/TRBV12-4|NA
CASSPGGANTGELFF
TGTGCCAGCAGTCCGGGGGGGGCGAACACCGGGGAGCTGTTTTTT
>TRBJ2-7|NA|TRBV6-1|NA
CASSEWGSDPYEQYF
TGTGCCAGCAGTGAATGGGGCTCGGATCCCTACGAGCAGTACTTC
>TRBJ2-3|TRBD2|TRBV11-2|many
CASSLGLAGGGDTQYF
TGTGCCAGCAGCTTAGGACTAGCGGGAGGAGGAGATACGCAGTATTTT
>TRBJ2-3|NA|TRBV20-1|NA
CSARNPGSTTDTQYF
TGCAGTGCTAGGAATCCGGGATCCACTACAGATACGCAGTATTTT